Listed here are 28 T cell receptor beta chains from one sample, sequenced in a study of blood T cells in healthy people across ages. Then a second PCR, running about 6 to 11 cycles, was carried out with a sample-barcoded 5' primer and a J-beta primer mix. TCRdb passed the 5' RACE reads through MiXCR, listing each CDR3 protein once. The table lists 1.8 million or so distinct CDR3 sequences, approximately 39% of them singletons. Source material: blood. These receptors were collected from a human donor in good health.

This clonotype showed up many times. The chain links TRBV7-2 to TRBJ2-1; weak D call: TRBD1 (6 bases). CDR3 length: 12 amino acids. Per the germline V gene, CDR1 is SGHTA and CDR2 is FQGNSA. V shed 6 bases and J shed 7 bases, with 10 bases lying between them. CDR3 sequence (DNA): TGTGCCAGCAGTCTTAGGGGGAATGAGCAGTTCTTC. It yields the protein CASSLRGNEQFF. The whole variable domain, filled in from reference TRBV7-2 and TRBJ2-1, reads GAGVSQSPSNKVTEKGKDVELRCDPISGHTALYWYRQSLGQGLEFLIYFQGNSAPDKSGLPSDRFSAERTGGSVSTLTIQRTQQEDSAVYLCASSLRGNEQFFGPGTRLTVL.

This chain uses TRBV5-6 with TRBJ1-4; D unresolved. This CDR3 has 12 residues. Between the trimmed V and J ends, which lost 1 base and 6 bases, there was a span of 4 bases. From germline, CDR1 is SGHDT and CDR2 YYEEEE. The DNA of the CDR3 is TGTGCCAGCAGCTTGCAGGATGAAAAACTGTTTTTT. Translating it yields CASSLQDEKLFF.

This clonotype appeared a few times. The gene calls are TRBV7-2 and TRBJ2-7; D is tentatively TRBD1 or TRBD2 (5 bases each). V dropped 5 bases and J dropped 2 bases, with 13 bases sitting between them. Germline lookup yields CDR1 SGHTA and CDR2 FQGNSA. The CDR3 contains 14 residues. CDR3: CASSPYTGPYEQYF. The CDR3 DNA reads as TGTGCCAGCAGCCCCTACACGGGGCCCTACGAGCAGTACTTC.

CDR3 loop: CASSLHGASSYNEQFF. CDR3 in DNA: TGTGCCAGCAGTTTACACGGGGCGAGCTCCTACAATGAGCAGTTCTTC. This chain connects TRBV6-2 or TRBV6-3 to TRBJ2-1; either TRBD1 or TRBD2 may supply D (5 bases each). The CDR3 sequence is 16 residues long. CDR1 is MNHEY, CDR2 SVGEGT, per germline. V lost 4 bases and J 0 bases, leaving 13 bases between the germline ends.

This clonotype was observed a single time. A much larger clone differs from this one at a single base, so this may be a read error. The chain is built from TRBV20-1 and TRBJ2-7; 7 positions agree with TRBD2. The CDR3 has 14 residues. The germline CDR1 and CDR2 sequences are DFQATT and SNEGSKA (reference sequence). CDR3 nucleotide sequence: TGCAGTGTTAGAGAGCCGGGGGGTACCTACGAGCAGTACTTC. Its translation is CSVREPGGTYEQYF.

This clonotype was observed a handful of times. CDR3: CASSDYEYNEQFF. The CDR3 DNA follows: TGTGCCAGCAGTGACTACGAGTACAATGAGCAGTTCTTC. This chain joins TRBV6-4 and TRBJ2-1; unclear D gene. Germline CDR1 reads MRHNA; CDR2 reads SNTAGT. This CDR3 region has 13 residues. V lost 1 base and J lost 4, with 5 bases in between.

The table lists this clonotype with a few counts. The chain couples TRBV7-8 to TRBJ2-7; D may be TRBD1 (6 bases). The CDR3 is 14 amino acids. In germline, CDR1 is SGHVS, CDR2 FQNEAQ. The V gene lost 5 bases and the J gene lost 5 bases, with 16 bases spanning the gap. CDR3 region: CASSTGRGNDEQYF. CDR3 nucleotides: TGTGCCAGCAGCACTGGCAGGGGTAACGACGAGCAGTACTTC.

On this clonotype: One junction end disagrees with the germline gene, perhaps due to a read error. The J gene is TRBJ1-4, the V gene TRBV15; 9 bases map to TRBD1. Germline values: CDR1 LNHNV, CDR2 YYDKDF (reference sequence). The CDR3 has 15 amino acids. The CDR3 sequence is CAASTGQGRSGKLFF. CDR3 DNA: TGTGCCGCCAGCACGGGACAGGGCAGGTCTGGAAAACTGTTTTTT.

The chain uses TRBV7-7 and TRBJ2-2, with TRBD1 matching 9 bases. The CDR3 has 15 residues. J gave up 5 bases and V 5 bases, and 6 bases lay outside the gene matches. The germline V gene encodes CDR1 SSHAT and CDR2 FNYEAQ (reference sequence). The CDR3 bases are TGTGCCAGCAGCCAGGACAGGGGAGCGACCGGGGAGCTGTTTTTT. This sequence encodes CASSQDRGATGELFF.

The CDR3 spells CASSPGASGTPRETQYF. For the CDR3, the DNA is TGTGCCAGCAGTCCTGGGGCTAGCGGGACCCCGAGAGAGACCCAGTACTTC. The V call is TRBV12-3 or TRBV12-4, the J call TRBJ2-5; 9 bases agree with TRBD2. After removal of 5 bases from V and 4 bases from J, the junction contained 14 bases not matched to a gene. This CDR3 is built from 17 residues.

The J gene is TRBJ1-2, the V gene TRBV20-1, with 7 bases lining up with TRBD1. The trim removed 5 bases at V and 4 bases at J, leaving 4 bases unmatched. Germline CDR1 DFQATT, CDR2 SNEGSKA (reference sequence). This CDR3 comprises 12 residues. Here the CDR3 reads CSAVQGGYGYTF. The CDR3 nucleotides read TGCAGTGCTGTCCAGGGGGGCTATGGCTACACCTTC.

V is TRBV29-1 and J is TRBJ2-5, with 7 positions matching TRBD2. The CDR3 is 14 residues long. The ends lost 2 bases at V and 2 bases at J; junction bases unmatched: 5. In germline, CDR1 is SQVTM, CDR2 ANQGSEA. The CDR3 sequence is CSVEWAGVQETQYF. CDR3 sequence (DNA): TGCAGCGTTGAATGGGCGGGGGTGCAAGAGACCCAGTACTTC.

This clonotype was detected only a few times. CDR3 nucleotide sequence: TGCGCCAGCAGTCACGGGGGGCCCTACAATGAGCAGTTCTTC. It encodes CASSHGGPYNEQFF. The chain couples TRBV4-3 to TRBJ2-1; tentatively, D is TRBD2 (7 bases). Germline V gene lookup returns CDR1 LGHNA and CDR2 YSLEER. Trimming removed 6 bases from V and 2 bases from J, with 11 bases in between. There are 14 residues in the CDR3.

The V and J genes are TRBV2 and TRBJ2-3, with TRBD1 identical over 9 bases. V lost 11 bases to trimming and J lost 1 base; unmatched junction nucleotides: 4. CDR3 length: 13 residues. The germline gives CDR1 SNHLY, CDR2 FYNNEI. The DNA for the CDR3 is TGTGCCGTACAGGGGGCCCGCACAGATACGCAGTATTTT. It is translated as CAVQGARTDTQYF.

The CDR3 DNA sequence: TGTGCCAGCAGCTTAGTGTTTTGGGGGGCCACTGAAGCTTTCTTT. As protein: CASSLVFWGATEAFF. This chain connects TRBV7-2 to TRBJ1-1, with a possible D match to TRBD1 (6 bases). With 1 base removed from V and 4 bases from J, the gap between germline ends came to 13 bases. Germline loops: CDR1 SGHTA, CDR2 FQGNSA. The CDR3 sequence is 15 residues long.

This clonotype came up a few times. This chain joins TRBV12-3 or TRBV12-4 and TRBJ2-7; the match to TRBD1 covers 10 bases. V trimming: 6 bases; J trimming: 6 bases; junction bases outside the gene matches: 14. There are 16 residues in the CDR3. CDR3 nucleotide sequence: TGTGCCAGCAGCCCTAGGTCCGGGACAGGGGTGGCCGAGCAGTACTTC. Protein product: CASSPRSGTGVAEQYF.

This clonotype came up a few times. The CDR3 sequence is CSVTSTATDTQYF. CDR3 bases: TGCAGCGTTACTAGTACAGCCACAGATACGCAGTATTTT. V is TRBV29-1 and J is TRBJ2-3, with D maybe TRBD2 (5 bases). V was cut by 5 bases and J by 2 bases, with 11 bases left in between. CDR1 SQVTM and CDR2 ANQGSEA come from the germline V gene. The CDR3 runs to 13 residues.

Notes on this clonotype: Germline and junction disagree at one end, which may indicate a read error. V usage is TRBV20-1 and J usage is TRBJ2-7; 9 bases fit TRBD2. Germline V CDR1 and CDR2: DFQATT, SNEGSKA (reference sequence). The CDR3 consists of 14 residues. CDR3 loop: CSVRESGGSYEQYF. In DNA, the CDR3 is TGCAGTGTTAGAGAGAGCGGGGGGTCCTACGAGCAGTACTTC.

This chain links TRBV5-6 with TRBJ2-2, with 9 bases identical to TRBD1. CDR1 and CDR2 from the germline V gene are SGHDT and YYEEEE. J gave up 0 bases and V 5 bases, and 5 bases lay outside the gene matches. The CDR3 runs to 16 residues. CDR3: CASRDDRGSNTGELFF. The CDR3 DNA is TGTGCCAGCAGGGACGACAGGGGGTCGAACACCGGGGAGCTGTTTTTT.

The CDR3, as DNA: TGTGCCAGCAGTTACCGGGGGCCAAGGGACGAGCAGTACTTC. Its translation: CASSYRGPRDEQYF. The genes are TRBV6-5 and TRBJ2-7; D may match TRBD1 or TRBD2 (6 bases each). The CDR3 spans 14 residues. Germline CDR1 MNHEY, CDR2 SVGAGI. V was clipped by 2 bases and J by 5 bases, with 13 bases between them.

This clonotype was observed a few times. This chain uses TRBV20-1 with TRBJ1-2; the D gene is possibly TRBD1 (6 bases). CDR1 DFQATT and CDR2 SNEGSKA come from the germline V gene (reference sequence). The CDR3 length is 15 residues. V lost 0 bases and J 7 bases, leaving 18 bases between the germline ends. CDR3 nucleotide sequence: TGCAGTGCTAGAGATAGGGCAGGGGTCAATCTTGGCTACACCTTC. Protein sequence: CSARDRAGVNLGYTF.

This clonotype appeared a few times. CDR3 region: CASRPPGLGGGRTQYF. The CDR3 DNA reads as TGTGCCAGCAGACCCCCGGGACTAGGGGGTGGGCGGACCCAGTACTTC. The rearrangement uses TRBV6-5 and TRBJ2-5, with TRBD2 matching 8 bases. V shed 6 bases, J shed 7 bases, and the junction held 16 bases outside the gene matches. This CDR3 comprises 16 residues. Germline V gene lookup returns CDR1 MNHEY and CDR2 SVGAGI.

A note on this clonotype: A much larger clone differs by one base, so this may be a read error. The gene calls are TRBV20-1 and TRBJ2-1; TRBD2 matches at 10 bases. Germline CDR1 and CDR2: DFQATT and SNEGSKA (reference sequence). The CDR3 consists of 20 residues. The CDR3 coding sequence is TGCAGTGCTGAAAAATCCTCGCGACAGGCTACTAGCGGGGCTTACAATCAGCAGTTCTTC. This codes for CSAEKSSRQATSGAYNQQFF.

The chain links TRBV20-1 to TRBJ2-5; tentative D call: TRBD2 (7 bases). Between the trimmed V and J ends, which lost 6 bases and 4 bases, there was a span of 18 bases. The CDR3 loop spans 14 amino acids. The germline V gene has CDR1 DFQATT and CDR2 SNEGSKA (reference sequence). Here the CDR3 DNA reads TGCAGTGCCGAGGATGGGGGGGGCCGAGAGACCCAGTACTTC. Translation gives CSAEDGGGRETQYF.

The chain couples TRBV11-2 to TRBJ2-1; 9 positions match TRBD2. CDR3 size: 12 residues. With 9 bases clipped from V and 8 bases from J, the junction kept 5 bases outside the gene matches. Germline values: CDR1 SGHAT, CDR2 FQNNGV. This CDR3 reads CASSGGRYEQFF. The CDR3, as DNA: TGTGCCAGTAGCGGGGGCCGGTATGAGCAGTTCTTC.

The V call is TRBV20-1, the J call TRBJ2-7; 11 bases are a match to TRBD2. The CDR3 loop spans 16 amino acids. CDR1 and CDR2 (germline): DFQATT, SNEGSKA (reference sequence). V was clipped by 3 bases and J by 7 bases; unmatched bases: 14. CDR3 in amino acids: CSASAPLAGALWEQYF. Here the CDR3 DNA reads TGCAGTGCTAGCGCTCCACTAGCGGGGGCCCTTTGGGAGCAGTACTTC.

This clonotype came up a few times. In DNA form, the CDR3 reads TGTGCCAGCAGTTTAGGGGGACTGGGATTGGAGCAGTACTTC. Protein: CASSLGGLGLEQYF. V and J are TRBV12-3 or TRBV12-4 and TRBJ2-7, with D possibly being TRBD2 (6 bases). This CDR3 region has 14 residues. V was pared by 1 base and J by 7 bases, with 14 bases between.

The V gene is TRBV7-2, the J gene TRBJ2-3; 10 bases line up with TRBD1. With 5 bases clipped from V and 4 bases from J, the junction kept 6 bases outside the gene matches. Looked up from germline, CDR1 is SGHTA and CDR2 is FQGNSA. This CDR3 is 15 amino acids long. CDR3 sequence reads: CASSQWDRGADTQYF. The CDR3 nucleotides read TGTGCCAGCAGCCAATGGGACAGGGGTGCAGATACGCAGTATTTT.